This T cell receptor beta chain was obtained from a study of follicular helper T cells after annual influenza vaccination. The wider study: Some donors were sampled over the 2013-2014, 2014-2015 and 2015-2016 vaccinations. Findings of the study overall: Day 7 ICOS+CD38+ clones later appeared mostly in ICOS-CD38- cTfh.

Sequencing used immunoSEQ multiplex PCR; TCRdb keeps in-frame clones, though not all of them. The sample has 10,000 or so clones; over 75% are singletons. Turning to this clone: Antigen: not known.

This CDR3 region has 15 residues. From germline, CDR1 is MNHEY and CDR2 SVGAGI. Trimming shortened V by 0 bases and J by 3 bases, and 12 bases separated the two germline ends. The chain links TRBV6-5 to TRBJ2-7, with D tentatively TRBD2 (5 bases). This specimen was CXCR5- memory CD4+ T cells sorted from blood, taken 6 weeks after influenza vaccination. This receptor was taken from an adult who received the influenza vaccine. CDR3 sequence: CASSYSKRLYYEQYF. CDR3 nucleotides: TGTGCCAGCAGTTACTCGAAGCGGCTTTACTACGAGCAGTACTTC.